This TCR beta chain stems from a study of blood T cell repertoires in COVID-19. The overall study: Nucleic acid was either cDNA or gDNA, and it came from T cells, B-cell-depleted T cells, or PBMCs.

Authors' analysis steps: Reference gene primer amplification gave nucleated cell count estimates. TCRdb's copy holds only in-frame clones and misses some; the assay was immunoSEQ multiplex PCR. That table is the source of V, J and clone size, and D and trimming were worked out from the DNA. The table lists about 200,000 clones, around 84% of them singletons. The TCR comes from a woman of 80 years or more with acute or convalescent COVID-19. Sequenced: peripheral blood.

CDR3 DNA sequence: TGTGCCAGCAGTGACTTCTATAGCTCCTACGAGCAGTACTTC. Protein: CASSDFYSSYEQYF. The rearrangement uses TRBV6-4 and TRBJ2-7; D unclear. Trimming left V 1 base short and J 0 bases short, with 7 bases between. There are 14 residues in the CDR3. In germline, CDR1 is MRHNA, CDR2 SNTAGT.